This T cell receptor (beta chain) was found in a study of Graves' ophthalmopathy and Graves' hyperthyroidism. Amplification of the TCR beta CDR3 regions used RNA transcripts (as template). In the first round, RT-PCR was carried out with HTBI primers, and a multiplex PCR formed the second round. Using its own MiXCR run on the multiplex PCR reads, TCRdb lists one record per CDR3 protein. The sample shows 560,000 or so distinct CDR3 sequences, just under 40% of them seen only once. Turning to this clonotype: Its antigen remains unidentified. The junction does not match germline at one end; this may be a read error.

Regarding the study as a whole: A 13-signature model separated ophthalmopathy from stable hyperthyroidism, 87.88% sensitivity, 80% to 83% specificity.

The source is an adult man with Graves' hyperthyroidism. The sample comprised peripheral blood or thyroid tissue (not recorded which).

The CDR3 DNA reads as TGCGCCAGCAGCCAAGCGTGGGTGCGAAATGAGCAGTTCTTC. Translating gives CASSQAWVRNEQFF. The chain recombines TRBV7-8 with TRBJ2-1; no firm D call. The CDR3 is 14 residues long. The germline V gene has CDR1 SGHVS and CDR2 FQNEAQ.